These 28 T cell receptor beta chains originate from one sample sequenced in a study of cytomegalovirus exposure and HLA in healthy donors. The PCR contained 60 Vbeta and 13 Jbeta primers. Method: immunoSEQ multiplex PCR; TCRdb's copy keeps in-frame clones and lacks some. This sample yields under 200,000 clones, of which around four fifths are seen a single time; more than 1.1% belongs to the top ten. Sequenced sample: PBMCs. The source is a woman aged 30 to 39 in good health and CMV-seronegative.

V is TRBV11-2 and J is TRBJ2-3; TRBD2 agrees at 14 bases. The CDR3 sequence is 17 residues long. Per germline, CDR1 SGHAT and CDR2 FQNNGV. The V and J ends lost 3 bases and 5 bases, in that order; junction bases with no gene match: 7. The DNA for the CDR3 is TGTGCCAGCAGCTTCCGACTAGCGGGGGGGCCTAGAGATACGCAGTATTTT. Translated, it gives CASSFRLAGGPRDTQYF.

The V gene is TRBV6-1, the J gene TRBJ2-7; 8 nucleotides agree with TRBD1. This CDR3 is 13 amino acids long. V lost 2 bases, J lost 6 bases, and 3 bases stayed unmatched. Germline V gene sequence: CDR1 MNHNS, CDR2 SASEGT. The CDR3 bases are TGTGCCAGCAGTGAACAGGGGGCGACCGAGCAGTACTTC. Its protein is CASSEQGATEQYF.

Here the CDR3 DNA reads TGTGCCAGCAGCGTAGGGGAGAGACAGGGCCAGGCTTTCTTT. Translated, it gives CASSVGERQGQAFF. The V and J genes are TRBV9 and TRBJ1-1; 7 bases are a match to TRBD1. Germline trimming cut 0 bases from V and 11 bases from J; bases unmatched to any gene: 10. Per the germline V gene, CDR1 is SGDLS and CDR2 is YYNGEE. This CDR3 is built from 14 residues.

V gene TRBV19 combines with J gene TRBJ1-1; D not certain. V gave up 4 bases and J gave up 1 base, with 4 bases separating them. The CDR3 spans 12 residues. CDR1 and CDR2 (germline): LNHDA, SQIVND (reference sequence). In nucleotides, the CDR3 is TGTGCCAGTAGTAGACAGAACACTGAAGCTTTCTTT. Translated: CASSRQNTEAFF.

V usage is TRBV6-6 and J usage is TRBJ1-1, with D perhaps TRBD1 (5 bases). The germline V gene encodes CDR1 MNHNY and CDR2 SVGAGI (reference sequence). CDR3 length: 13 residues. The ends were cut back, 1 base at V and 5 bases at J, with 8 bases in the middle. The CDR3 loop is CASSYYRGTEAFF. CDR3 DNA sequence: TGTGCCAGCAGTTACTACCGGGGGACTGAAGCTTTCTTT.

This clone appeared a single time. This chain uses TRBV5-1 with TRBJ1-3, with D perhaps matching TRBD1 (6 bases). V was clipped by 4 bases and J by 0 bases, with 17 bases between them. This CDR3 is 17 amino acids long. Germline loops: CDR1 SGHRS, CDR2 YFSETQ. CDR3 sequence: CASSPSRDTHSGNTIYF. CDR3 DNA sequence: TGCGCCAGCAGCCCGTCCCGGGACACCCACTCTGGAAACACCATATATTTT.

The V gene is TRBV5-1, the J gene TRBJ2-5; 11 bases are shared with TRBD2. CDR1 SGHRS and CDR2 YFSETQ come from the germline V gene. The CDR3 totals 15 residues. The J segment lost 4 bases and the V segment lost 3 bases, leaving 5 bases of the junction unmatched. CDR3 in amino acids: CASSSLAGGGETQYF. The CDR3 coding sequence is TGCGCCAGCAGCTCTCTAGCGGGGGGAGGAGAGACCCAGTACTTC.

This clone turned up a few times. This chain links TRBV4-1 with TRBJ1-3, with TRBD1 identical over 8 bases. CDR1 MGHRA and CDR2 YSYEKL come from the germline V gene. The J segment lost 4 bases and the V segment lost 3 bases, leaving 8 bases of the junction unmatched. This CDR3 has 16 amino acids. The CDR3 loop reads CASSHSGQGGGNTIYF. As DNA, the CDR3 is TGCGCCAGCAGCCATTCCGGACAGGGAGGAGGAAACACCATATATTTT.

This clone was detected ten times or more. The chain employs TRBV2 and TRBJ2-7, with D possibly matching TRBD1 (5 bases). V lost 4 bases to trimming and J lost 1 base, with 14 bases between them. CDR3 length equals 15 residues. Germline V gene lookup returns CDR1 SNHLY and CDR2 FYNNEI. DNA of the CDR3: TGTGCCAGCAGTGGCAAGGGGCGTCAATCCTACGAGCAGTACTTC. It yields the protein CASSGKGRQSYEQYF.

This sequence joins TRBV29-1 and TRBJ2-1; 10 nucleotides align to TRBD2. J gave up 0 bases and V 6 bases, and 5 bases lay outside the gene matches. The CDR3 spans 15 residues. The germline V gene has CDR1 SQVTM and CDR2 ANQGSEA. This CDR3 is CSVPKRGGSYNEQFF. In nucleotides, the CDR3 is TGCAGCGTACCTAAGCGGGGGGGCTCCTACAATGAGCAGTTCTTC.

This clone was seen only once. This chain connects TRBV28 to TRBJ2-5; tentatively, D is TRBD1 (6 bases). CDR3 size: 17 residues. Germline assignment: CDR1 MDHEN and CDR2 SYDVKM. Between the trimmed V and J ends, which lost 6 bases and 5 bases, there was a span of 25 bases. The CDR3 region is CASSTPQGSQGGETQYF. The DNA of the CDR3 is TGTGCCAGCAGCACCCCTCAGGGGTCACAGGGCGGGGAGACCCAGTACTTC. The full variable domain, completed using reference TRBV28 and TRBJ2-5, is DVKVTQSSRYLVKRTGEKVFLECVQDMDHENMFWYRQDPGLGLRLIYFSYDVKMKEKGDIPEGYSVSREKKERFSLILESASTNQTSMYLCASSTPQGSQGGETQYFGPGTRLLVL.

This chain links TRBV2 with TRBJ1-1, with D possibly matching TRBD1 (5 bases). This CDR3 has 15 amino acids. With 7 bases removed from V and 4 bases from J, the gap between germline ends came to 19 bases. The germline CDR1 and CDR2 sequences are SNHLY and FYNNEI. The CDR3 reads CASTSGSPRGTEAFF. DNA for the CDR3: TGTGCCAGCACGTCAGGGTCCCCTCGTGGCACTGAAGCTTTCTTT.

In nucleotides, the CDR3 is TGCGCCAGCAGTGTGCGACCAGGGGGAAACACTGAAGCTTTCTTT. Translated, it gives CASSVRPGGNTEAFF. This chain joins TRBV5-1 and TRBJ1-1, with 7 positions matching TRBD1. After removal of 5 bases from V and 2 bases from J, the junction contained 9 bases not matched to a gene. The CDR3 length is 15 residues. The germline gives CDR1 SGHRS, CDR2 YFSETQ. Together with reference TRBV5-1 and TRBJ1-1, the CDR3 gives the full variable domain: KAGVTQTPRYLIKTRGQQVTLSCSPISGHRSVSWYQQTPGQGLQFLFEYFSETQRNKGNFPGRFSGRQFSNSRSEMNVSTLELGDSALYLCASSVRPGGNTEAFFGQGTRLTVV.

This sequence joins TRBV5-1 and TRBJ2-5; TRBD2 matches at 10 bases. V shed 4 bases, J shed 3 bases, and the junction held 12 bases outside the gene matches. CDR1 and CDR2 (germline): SGHRS, YFSETQ. The CDR3 has 17 residues. The chain's CDR3 is CASSIRPSGGREETQYF. CDR3 in DNA: TGCGCCAGCAGCATAAGACCTAGCGGGGGTCGAGAAGAGACCCAGTACTTC.

The J gene is TRBJ1-2, the V gene TRBV11-2; 7 positions match TRBD1. The CDR3 is made up of 13 amino acids. The trim removed 1 base at V and 6 bases at J, leaving 2 bases unmatched. Germline V gene sequence: CDR1 SGHAT, CDR2 FQNNGV. In DNA, the CDR3 is TGTGCCAGCAGCTTAGTCGGGACAGATGGCTACACCTTC. Its protein product is CASSLVGTDGYTF.

The genes are TRBV25-1 and TRBJ1-5; a weak D match, TRBD1 (5 bases). The V gene's germline CDR1 is MGHDK and CDR2 SYGVNS. V was shortened by 4 bases and J by 4 bases, with 11 bases between the two germline ends. The CDR3 covers 14 residues. This CDR3 is CASSGGGWNQPQHF. As DNA, the CDR3 is TGTGCCAGCAGTGGGGGGGGGTGGAATCAGCCCCAGCATTTT.

On this clone: Compared with germline, one end of the junction differs, possibly owing to a read error. The rearrangement uses TRBV7-9 and TRBJ1-1; TRBD1 aligns across 7 bases. The CDR3 spans 17 residues. The germline V gene encodes CDR1 SEHNR and CDR2 FQNEAQ (reference sequence). The CDR3 DNA is TGTTCCAGCCCGCCAGGGACAGAAATCAACGGAAACACTGAAGCTTTCTTT. It encodes CSSPPGTEINGNTEAFF.

There are a few counts of this clone. The rearrangement uses TRBV5-4 and TRBJ1-1, with a possible D match to TRBD1 (6 bases). CDR3 length: 14 amino acids. CDR1 is SGHNT and CDR2 is YYREEE in the germline V gene (reference sequence). V lost 0 bases to trimming and J lost 1 base, with 7 bases between them. The CDR3 DNA follows: TGTGCCAGCAGCTTGGAACAGGGGAACACTGAAGCTTTCTTT. It codes for CASSLEQGNTEAFF.

The chain uses TRBV5-4 and TRBJ1-2; D remains ambiguous. Trimming stripped 0 bases from V and 4 bases from J, with 13 bases between. CDR1 is SGHNT, CDR2 YYREEE, per germline (reference sequence). The CDR3 is made up of 15 amino acids. This chain's CDR3 is CASSLGAGVGYGYTF. Here the CDR3 DNA reads TGTGCCAGCAGCTTGGGCGCGGGAGTAGGCTATGGCTACACCTTC.

This rearrangement joins TRBV7-8 to TRBJ1-1; the match to TRBD1 covers 9 bases. This CDR3 is 16 amino acids long. The V gene end was trimmed by 1 base and the J gene end by 11 bases; junction bases not matched to a gene: 14. Germline V gives CDR1 SGHVS, CDR2 FQNEAQ. The CDR3, as DNA: TGTGCCAGCAGCTTAGGGACCGGGACAGGGAGACAGGAGGCTTTCTTT. It specifies CASSLGTGTGRQEAFF.

The chain employs TRBV19 and TRBJ2-7; maybe TRBD2 (6 bases). The CDR3 loop spans 16 amino acids. The V end lost 3 bases, the J end lost 0 bases, and 15 bases lay between the germline ends. The V gene's germline CDR1 is LNHDA and CDR2 SQIVND (reference sequence). CDR3 nucleotide sequence: TGTGCCAGTAGTATGGCCGGGCGGGGTCACTCCTACGAGCAGTACTTC. It encodes CASSMAGRGHSYEQYF.

V and J are TRBV11-2 and TRBJ2-3; the D gene is possibly TRBD1 (5 bases). The CDR3 totals 15 residues. The V and J ends lost 1 base and 6 bases respectively, with 14 bases between them. In germline, CDR1 is SGHAT, CDR2 FQNNGV. The CDR3 DNA follows: TGTGCCAGCAGCTTAGCAGGGTCGGGTCCTGATACGCAGTATTTT. This sequence encodes CASSLAGSGPDTQYF.

This clone has only a few counts. The chain combines TRBV6-6 with TRBJ2-7, with TRBD1 matching over 7 bases. V was clipped by 6 bases and J by 3 bases; unmatched bases: 5. Germline V gene lookup returns CDR1 MNHNY and CDR2 SVGAGI (reference sequence). The CDR3 contains 13 residues. CDR3: CASRLDRDYEQYF. CDR3 DNA: TGTGCCAGCAGACTTGACAGGGACTACGAGCAGTACTTC.

The chain recombines TRBV25-1 with TRBJ1-6; D may be TRBD1 (6 bases). Trimming cost V 4 bases and J 9 bases, with 10 bases left between them. Germline CDR1 and CDR2: MGHDK and SYGVNS. CDR3 size: 13 residues. As DNA, the CDR3 is TGTGCCAGCAGTGTGGGACATAGTTCACCCCTCCACTTT. Amino acids: CASSVGHSSPLHF.

The rearrangement uses TRBV9 and TRBJ2-1; 11 bases align to TRBD2. With V trimmed by 0 bases and J by 5 bases, 7 bases remained unmatched. Germline CDR1 is SGDLS and CDR2 is YYNGEE. CDR3 size: 17 residues. The chain's CDR3 is CASSVDSGLAADNEQFF. The CDR3 nucleotides read TGTGCCAGCAGCGTAGATTCGGGACTAGCGGCGGACAATGAGCAGTTCTTC.

The chain has TRBV27 and TRBJ1-5; 10 positions agree with TRBD1. The ends lost 6 bases at V and 6 bases at J; junction bases unmatched: 8. Germline-derived CDR1 and CDR2 are MNHEY and SMNVEV (reference sequence). The CDR3 consists of 15 residues. CDR3 in amino acids: CASSSRDRGGQPQHF. DNA of the CDR3: TGTGCCAGCAGCTCCAGGGACAGGGGCGGTCAGCCCCAGCATTTT.

V gene TRBV28 combines with J gene TRBJ1-4; the D is unclear. Germline V CDR1 and CDR2: MDHEN, SYDVKM. Trimming removed 5 bases from V and 9 bases from J, with 13 bases in between. The CDR3 has 13 residues. This chain's CDR3 is CASSRGFPQKLFF. CDR3 in DNA: TGTGCCAGCAGTCGAGGGTTCCCCCAAAAACTGTTTTTT.

The CDR3 is CASSYPGGTEAFF. As DNA, the CDR3 is TGTGCCAGCAGTTACCCAGGGGGCACTGAAGCTTTCTTT. The chain uses TRBV6-6 and TRBJ1-1, with TRBD1 matching 7 bases. The CDR3 is 13 residues long. In germline, CDR1 is MNHNY, CDR2 SVGAGI (reference sequence). Germline trimming cut 2 bases from V and 4 bases from J; bases unmatched to any gene: 1.